Listed below are T cell receptor beta chains from one sample, sequenced in a study of blood T cell repertoires in COVID-19. Method: immunoSEQ multiplex PCR; TCRdb's copy keeps in-frame clones and lacks some. The data contain about 210,000 clones, over 75% of them singletons. Source material: peripheral blood. The receptors derive from a woman aged 40 to 50 with acute or convalescent COVID-19. CDR3s include the opening cysteine and the closing phenylalanine or tryptophan.

j_gene: TRBJ2-5; v_gene: TRBV5-1; CDR3aa: CASSLWTGPGETQYF
j_gene: TRBJ1-2; v_gene: TRBV27; CDR3aa: CASSLAGTGGYGYTF
j_gene: TRBJ1-4; v_gene: TRBV24-1; CDR3aa: CATSDLTENEKLFF
j_gene: TRBJ1-5; v_gene: TRBV7-7; CDR3aa: CASSLVALGLTDSNQPQHF
j_gene: TRBJ1-2; v_gene: TRBV6-6; CDR3aa: CASTPTGDYGYTF
j_gene: TRBJ1-6; v_gene: TRBV5-4; CDR3aa: CASSPGGSSYNSPLHF
j_gene: TRBJ1-2; v_gene: TRBV2; CDR3aa: CASGREGQNRHGYTF
j_gene: TRBJ1-5; v_gene: TRBV5-8; CDR3aa: CASSLSIYSNQPQHF
j_gene: TRBJ2-5; v_gene: TRBV11-3; CDR3aa: CASSLGGGHQETQYF
j_gene: TRBJ1-1; v_gene: TRBV6-5; CDR3aa: CASLFNGGAFF
j_gene: TRBJ1-5; v_gene: TRBV11-2; CDR3aa: CASSPRRVGNQPQHF
j_gene: TRBJ2-3; v_gene: TRBV10-3; CDR3aa: CAISPPGRNGYTQYF
j_gene: TRBJ2-4; v_gene: TRBV5-1; CDR3aa: CASSLDEGAAKNIQYF
j_gene: TRBJ2-1; v_gene: TRBV3-1/TRBV3-2; CDR3aa: CASSQDLMVDYNEQFF
j_gene: TRBJ1-1; v_gene: TRBV12-3/TRBV12-4; CDR3aa: CASRKTGLAFF
j_gene: TRBJ1-3; v_gene: TRBV18; CDR3aa: CASSPPVPIGPMISGNTIYF
j_gene: TRBJ2-1; v_gene: TRBV4-1; CDR3aa: CASSQDPLAGGLYNEQFF
j_gene: TRBJ2-3; v_gene: TRBV10-2; CDR3aa: CASTSGQGGTDTQYF
j_gene: TRBJ1-2; v_gene: TRBV15; CDR3aa: CATSRDRERHANYGYTF
j_gene: TRBJ2-3; v_gene: TRBV7-6; CDR3aa: CASSLEVAGTTDTQYF
j_gene: TRBJ1-5; v_gene: TRBV5-5; CDR3aa: CASSPWTHQPQHF
j_gene: TRBJ1-2; v_gene: TRBV6-4; CDR3aa: CASSDLPGQGLGGYTF
j_gene: TRBJ2-6; v_gene: TRBV5-1; CDR3aa: CASSLATSGANVLTF
j_gene: TRBJ1-3; v_gene: TRBV18; CDR3aa: CASSPRQGPGNTIYF
j_gene: TRBJ1-1; v_gene: TRBV11-2; CDR3aa: CASSLVLNTEAFF
j_gene: TRBJ2-6; v_gene: TRBV23-1; CDR3aa: CASSPNKRIGANVLTF
j_gene: TRBJ2-3; v_gene: TRBV19; CDR3aa: CASSIVTGSTDTQYF
j_gene: TRBJ1-2; v_gene: TRBV27; CDR3aa: CASSWSGRLYGYTF
j_gene: TRBJ1-2; v_gene: TRBV27; CDR3aa: CASSTWVRDRGNYGYTF
j_gene: TRBJ1-2; v_gene: TRBV5-4; CDR3aa: CASSPPGQPYGYTF
j_gene: TRBJ1-2; v_gene: TRBV15; CDR3aa: CATSREGQGGYGYTF
j_gene: TRBJ2-3; v_gene: TRBV3-1/TRBV3-2; CDR3aa: CASSPGGGVGSTDTQYF
j_gene: TRBJ2-3; v_gene: TRBV29-1; CDR3aa: CSVIPGLGKDTQYF
j_gene: TRBJ1-2; v_gene: TRBV19; CDR3aa: CASSPRDRDNYGYTF
j_gene: TRBJ2-1; v_gene: TRBV11-2; CDR3aa: CASSLVLAGGNEQFF
j_gene: TRBJ2-5; v_gene: TRBV30; CDR3aa: CAWSPGTLGETQYF
j_gene: TRBJ2-3; v_gene: TRBV5-6; CDR3aa: CASALADTQYF
j_gene: TRBJ1-5; v_gene: TRBV30; CDR3aa: CAWSIGQGNQPQHF
j_gene: TRBJ1-2; v_gene: TRBV7-9; CDR3aa: CASSYGQGGGYTF
j_gene: TRBJ2-3; v_gene: TRBV14; CDR3aa: CASSPRLAGTDTQYF
j_gene: TRBJ2-2; v_gene: TRBV2; CDR3aa: CASRRENTGELFF
j_gene: TRBJ1-6; v_gene: TRBV2; CDR3aa: CASSFPGNSPLHF
j_gene: TRBJ1-2; v_gene: TRBV14; CDR3aa: CASSRPDRLHGYTF
j_gene: TRBJ1-2; v_gene: TRBV9; CDR3aa: CASSPGQGLSSYGYTF
j_gene: TRBJ1-1; v_gene: TRBV7-2; CDR3aa: CASSFPPGQAFF
j_gene: TRBJ2-2; v_gene: TRBV24-1; CDR3aa: CATRTGGHGGELFF
j_gene: TRBJ2-5; v_gene: TRBV5-1; CDR3aa: CASSLVAGDQETQYF
j_gene: TRBJ1-6; v_gene: TRBV30; CDR3aa: CAWSPGTGGNSPLHF
j_gene: TRBJ1-2; v_gene: TRBV9; CDR3aa: CASSGDGTGYGYTF
j_gene: TRBJ1-2; v_gene: TRBV18; CDR3aa: CASSHSTGGYGYTF
j_gene: TRBJ2-3; v_gene: TRBV6-5; CDR3aa: CASSYSGTGGTDTQYF
j_gene: TRBJ2-1; v_gene: TRBV9; CDR3aa: CASSVGDRVKNEQFF